A single sample is the source of the 2 T cell receptor beta chains below, sequenced in a study of response to subunit inactivated influenza vaccine. One entry per CDR3 protein results from TCRdb running MiXCR on the RT-PCR reads. Altogether around 470,000 distinct CDR3 sequences are present, approximately 7.3% being singletons, with the ten largest covering roughly 14%. The material was PBMCs from blood, obtained around 25 months after vaccination. The receptors stem from a man aged 50-75 years who received an inactivated influenza vaccine.

The chain couples TRBV7-9 to TRBJ2-7, with D perhaps matching TRBD1 or TRBD2 (5 bases each). Germline lookup yields CDR1 SEHNR and CDR2 FQNEAQ (reference sequence). V shed 9 bases and J shed 10 bases, with 22 bases lying between them. This CDR3 is 13 amino acids long. For the CDR3, the DNA is TGTGCCAGTGCCTTAGAGGGGCGCGAGAAACAGTACTTC. Its protein is CASALEGREKQYF.

This clonotype has more than one count but fewer than ten. This chain connects TRBV10-3 to TRBJ1-1, with TRBD1 identical over 8 bases. The V gene's germline CDR1 is ENHRY and CDR2 SYGVKD. Germline trimming cut 4 bases from V and 2 bases from J; bases unmatched to any gene: 3. The CDR3 totals 14 residues. The CDR3 bases are TGTGCCATCAGTGCAGCAGGGGGCAACACTGAAGCTTTCTTT. Translating gives CAISAAGGNTEAFF.